The 11 T cell receptor beta chains given below trace back to one sample, sequenced in a study of blood T cell repertoires in COVID-19. Assay used: immunoSEQ multiplex PCR; TCRdb lists only in-frame clones, some missing. The sample has under 300,000 clones, 83% seen once. The specimen sequenced was peripheral blood. The receptor set was obtained from a man in his 60s who had recovered from COVID-19.

The chain joins TRBV7-8 to TRBJ1-1; TRBD1 matches at 7 bases. With 9 bases clipped from V and 1 base from J, the junction kept 17 bases outside the gene matches. The CDR3 contains 17 residues. From germline, CDR1 is SGHVS and CDR2 FQNEAQ. The CDR3 is CASTPRGGGLWNTEAFF. CDR3 bases: TGTGCCAGTACCCCCAGAGGAGGGGGCCTTTGGAACACTGAAGCTTTCTTT.

The chain carries TRBV5-1 and TRBJ2-2, with a possible D match to TRBD2 (5 bases). The CDR3 consists of 13 residues. Trimming took 4 bases from V and 2 from J, leaving 6 bases between them. The V gene's germline CDR1 is SGHRS and CDR2 YFSETQ. CDR3 region: CASSRLNTGELFF. The DNA of the CDR3 is TGCGCCAGCAGCCGACTAAACACCGGGGAGCTGTTTTTT.

The V call is TRBV5-1, the J call TRBJ1-1; possibly TRBD1 for D (6 bases). Germline V gives CDR1 SGHRS, CDR2 YFSETQ. V was clipped by 5 bases and J by 7 bases, with 15 bases between them. The CDR3 sequence is 13 residues long. The chain's CDR3 is CASRRPGEGEAFF. In DNA, the CDR3 is TGCGCCAGCAGGCGCCCAGGGGAAGGTGAAGCTTTCTTT.

About this clone itself: The identical CDR3 is also encoded by other nucleotide sequences in the sample. The chain couples TRBV29-1 to TRBJ1-2, with 7 bases aligning to TRBD1. The CDR3 is made up of 12 amino acids. Trimming removed 6 bases from V and 0 bases from J; junction bases left unmatched: 1. CDR1 and CDR2 (germline): SQVTM, ANQGSEA. The CDR3 region is CSVDRANYGYTF. The CDR3 DNA follows: TGCAGCGTCGACAGGGCTAACTATGGCTACACCTTC. The full variable domain, with the rest looked up from reference TRBV29-1 and TRBJ1-2, is SAVISQKPSRDICQRGTSLTIQCQVDSQVTMMFWYRQQPGQSLTLIATANQGSEATYESGFVIDKFPISRPNLTFSTLTVSNMSPEDSSIYLCSVDRANYGYTFGSGTRLTVV.

This chain connects TRBV6-4 to TRBJ1-1; D gene unclear. V was pared by 2 bases and J by 6 bases, with 10 bases between. CDR3 size: 13 residues. The germline V gene has CDR1 MRHNA and CDR2 SNTAGT. The CDR3 loop is CASSDAVSSEAFF. As DNA, the CDR3 is TGTGCCAGCAGTGACGCGGTAAGCTCTGAAGCTTTCTTT.

The chain carries TRBV19 and TRBJ2-5; 11 nucleotides align to TRBD2. V was clipped by 6 bases and J by 1 base; unmatched bases: 7. Germline CDR1 is LNHDA and CDR2 is SQIVND (reference sequence). The CDR3 loop spans 16 amino acids. CDR3 sequence reads: CASRRTSGPIQETQYF. The DNA of the CDR3 is TGTGCCAGTAGACGGACTAGCGGGCCAATCCAAGAGACCCAGTACTTC. The full variable domain, with the rest looked up from reference TRBV19 and TRBJ2-5, is DGGITQSPKYLFRKEGQNVTLSCEQNLNHDAMYWYRQDPGQGLRLIYYSQIVNDFQKGDIAEGYSVSREKKESFPLTVTSAQKNPTAFYLCASRRTSGPIQETQYFGPGTRLLVL.

The V gene is TRBV6-4, the J gene TRBJ1-6, with D possibly matching TRBD1 (6 bases). Germline V gene sequence: CDR1 MRHNA, CDR2 SNTAGT. The CDR3 consists of 17 residues. Trimming removed 7 bases at V and 0 bases at J, with 16 bases between. The CDR3 sequence: CASTLGTGSSYNSPLHF. The CDR3 coding sequence is TGTGCCAGCACCCTTGGTACAGGGAGCTCCTATAATTCACCCCTCCACTTT.

There are a few counts of this clone. The rearrangement uses TRBV2 and TRBJ1-1; D remains unclear. The CDR3 length is 10 residues. Germline V gives CDR1 SNHLY, CDR2 FYNNEI. Deletions cut 9 bases from V and 10 bases from J, with 12 bases between. The CDR3 reads CASSRGIAFF. DNA for the CDR3: TGTGCCAGTAGTCGGGGAATAGCTTTCTTT.

This clone was recorded once. The V call is TRBV2, the J call TRBJ2-7; D is perhaps TRBD1 (5 bases). The CDR3 covers 16 residues. Trimming shortened V by 0 bases and J by 3 bases, and 15 bases separated the two germline ends. Germline V CDR1 and CDR2: SNHLY, FYNNEI. Written as DNA, the CDR3 is TGTGCCAGCAGTGAAGCAATGCTGGTAGGGGTCTACGAGCAGTACTTC. Protein sequence: CASSEAMLVGVYEQYF.

The CDR3 is CASRTTRVPEAFF. In nucleotides, the CDR3 is TGTGCCAGCAGAACTACGAGGGTCCCTGAAGCTTTCTTT. The J gene is TRBJ1-1, the V gene TRBV28; no clear D gene. V dropped 6 bases and J dropped 6 bases, with 14 bases sitting between them. The V gene's germline CDR1 is MDHEN and CDR2 SYDVKM. The CDR3 totals 13 residues.

This clone was seen a few times. V is TRBV5-1 and J is TRBJ2-2; D might be TRBD1 (5 bases). V lost 0 bases and J 6 bases, leaving 6 bases between the germline ends. The CDR3 contains 13 residues. Germline loops: CDR1 SGHRS, CDR2 YFSETQ. The CDR3: CASSLVRAGELFF. The CDR3 nucleotides are TGCGCCAGCAGCTTGGTCAGGGCCGGGGAGCTGTTTTTT.